This is a list of T cell receptor beta chains from one sample in a study of vaccination effects on CD4 cells after COVID-19. These receptors' antigens are unknown. Method: immunoSEQ multiplex PCR; TCRdb's copy keeps in-frame clones and lacks some. Of around 75,000 clones in the sample, 65% to 75% were seen once. The material sequenced was CD4+ T cells from PBMCs cultured with HIV peptides, taken before COVID-19 vaccination. Every receptor here comes from a human donor who had a prior SARS-CoV-2 infection. CDR3s leave out the opening cysteine and the closing phenylalanine or tryptophan. The order of the fields is V gene, J gene, CDR3 length, CDR3 protein.

V: TRBV18
J: TRBJ2-1
length: 11
CDR3: ASSPRPGNEQF

V: TRBV11-2
J: TRBJ2-7
length: 13
CDR3: ASSQTGPSGYEQY

V: TRBV3-1/TRBV3-2
J: TRBJ1-6
length: 11
CDR3: ASSPEDNSPLH

V: TRBV9
J: TRBJ2-7
length: 15
CDR3: ASSVAGDSGGPGEQY

V: TRBV2
J: TRBJ2-7
length: 12
CDR3: ASSDAGGGYEQY

V: TRBV19
J: TRBJ1-1
length: 12
CDR3: ASTITGRGTEAF

V: TRBV10-3
J: TRBJ2-3
length: 12
CDR3: ATASATSTDTQY

V: TRBV27
J: TRBJ2-1
length: 13
CDR3: ASSKLAGGLTEQF

V: TRBV6-5
J: TRBJ2-7
length: 13
CDR3: ASRNLQGHSYEQY

V: TRBV12-3/TRBV12-4
J: TRBJ2-5
length: 11
CDR3: ASTGDSKETQY

V: TRBV18
J: TRBJ2-5
length: 12
CDR3: ASSPLPSGETQY